The present T cell receptor beta chain was sequenced within a study of CD8+ T cells in alopecia areata. Once RNA had been extracted, it was reverse transcribed into cDNA to act as the sequencing template. Sequenced by immunoSEQ multiplex PCR; TCRdb stores in-frame clones only, minus some. Singletons are absent from the sample, which has 250,000 or so clones. The CDR3 is made up of 15 amino acids. Germline assignment: CDR1 NNHNN and CDR2 SYGAGS (reference sequence). This clone has more than one count but fewer than ten. Gene labels here are mouse ones. The CDR3 is cut off 4 residues early in the read; its end comes from the germline J gene. Pooled cells of cutaneous lymph node origin were sorted on CD4, CD8alpha, NKG2D, NKG2ACE and other markers.

The sequenced sample was CD4+ T cells sorted from a lymph node. The chain combines TRBV13-2 with TRBJ2-4; 10 nucleotides match TRBD2. The clonotype comes from a C3H/HeJ mouse with alopecia areata. This strain's MHC haplotype is H2-k. The CDR3 spells CASGDFWGGENTLYF. Partial CDR3 DNA: TGTGCCAGCGGTGATTTCTGGGGGGGCGAAAAC.